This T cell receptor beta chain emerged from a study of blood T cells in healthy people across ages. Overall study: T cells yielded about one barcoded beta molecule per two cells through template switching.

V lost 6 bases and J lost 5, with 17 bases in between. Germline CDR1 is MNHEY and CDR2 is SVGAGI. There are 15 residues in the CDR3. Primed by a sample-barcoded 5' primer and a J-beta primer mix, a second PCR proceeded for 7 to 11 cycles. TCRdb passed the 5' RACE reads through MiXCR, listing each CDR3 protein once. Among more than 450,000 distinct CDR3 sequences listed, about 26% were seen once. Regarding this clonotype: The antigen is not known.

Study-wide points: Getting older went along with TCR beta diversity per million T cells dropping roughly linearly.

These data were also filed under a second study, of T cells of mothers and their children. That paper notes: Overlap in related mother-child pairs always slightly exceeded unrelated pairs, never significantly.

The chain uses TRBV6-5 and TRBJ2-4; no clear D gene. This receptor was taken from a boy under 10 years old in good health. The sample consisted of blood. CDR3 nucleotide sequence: TGTGCCAGCAGCCCCGCGGCTTTCTATGAAAACATTCAGTACTTC. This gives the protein CASSPAAFYENIQYF.